The 30 T cell receptor beta chains below were found in one sample sequenced in a study of Ad26.COV2.S vaccination and SARS-CoV-2 variants. Treatment denoted: around 19 received Ad26.COV2.S at low or high dose, single or two shots; roughly five received placebo; per-sample allocation not given. Samples analyzed were those drawn on day 63 after the first vaccine or placebo injection. The table came from immunoSEQ multiplex PCR; TCRdb's copy has only in-frame clones and leaves some out. The top ten hold 7.4% of the sample, which has a few hundred thousand clones, 80% to 90% seen once. The material sequenced was peripheral blood, taken in a trial of Ad26.COV2.S vaccine versus placebo. These receptors were taken from a person between 18 and 65 years old who received the Ad26.COV2.S COVID-19 vaccine or a placebo.

This clone was found a few times. The chain is built from TRBV7-6 and TRBJ2-7, with unresolved D. CDR1 and CDR2 (germline): SGHVS, FNYEAQ. The ends were cut back, 1 base at V and 2 bases at J, with 9 bases in the middle. This CDR3 spans 14 amino acids. The CDR3: CASSLVAGTYEQYF. The CDR3 DNA sequence: TGTGCCAGCAGCTTAGTGGCTGGAACCTACGAGCAGTACTTC.

The chain combines TRBV19 with TRBJ1-1; TRBD1 agrees at 7 bases. CDR3 length equals 14 residues. V lost 7 bases, J lost 7 bases, and 12 bases stayed unmatched. The germline V gene has CDR1 LNHDA and CDR2 SQIVND (reference sequence). CDR3 region: CASIDRDASVEAFF. In nucleotides, the CDR3 is TGTGCCAGTATTGACAGGGACGCGTCGGTTGAAGCTTTCTTT.

The rearrangement uses TRBV3-1 (or the pseudogene TRBV3-2) and TRBJ2-1; the D gene could be TRBD1 or TRBD2 (5 bases each). Trimming left V 4 bases short and J 10 bases short, with 20 bases between. The CDR3 covers 15 residues. Germline loops: CDR1 LGHDT, CDR2 YNNKEL (reference sequence). The CDR3 spells CASSLTGTASGEQFF. For the CDR3, the DNA is TGTGCCAGCAGCCTTACCGGGACGGCGTCGGGCGAGCAGTTCTTC.

The gene calls are TRBV5-4 and TRBJ2-7, with TRBD2 identical over 7 bases. The CDR3 totals 13 residues. The V gene end was trimmed by 2 bases and the J gene end by 3 bases; junction bases not matched to a gene: 2. The V gene's germline CDR1 is SGHNT and CDR2 YYREEE (reference sequence). The DNA for the CDR3 is TGTGCCAGCAGCTTAGGACTAGACTACGAGCAGTACTTC. Translating it yields CASSLGLDYEQYF.

A few counts support this clone. The chain joins TRBV4-1 to TRBJ1-2; maybe TRBD1 (6 bases). CDR1 and CDR2 from the germline V gene are MGHRA and YSYEKL. Trimming shortened V by 0 bases and J by 1 base, and 18 bases separated the two germline ends. CDR3 length equals 18 residues. The CDR3 region has the DNA TGCGCCAGCAGCCAAGACCCAACAGGGAAGGGGCTTAACTATGGCTACACCTTC. Translating gives CASSQDPTGKGLNYGYTF.

This clone was detected only once. The J gene is TRBJ2-7, the V gene TRBV25-1; 7 nucleotides align to TRBD1. Germline loops: CDR1 MGHDK, CDR2 SYGVNS. V gave up 3 bases and J gave up 1 base; unmatched junction bases: 6. The CDR3 is 15 residues long. The CDR3 DNA sequence: TGTGCCAGCAGTGACCTCTCGACAGGGTCCTACGAGCAGTACTTC. It translates to CASSDLSTGSYEQYF.

The chain links TRBV11-3 to TRBJ2-3; D gene unclear. Germline CDR1 and CDR2: SGHNT and YENEEA. The CDR3 has 12 residues. Trimming stripped 2 bases from V and 8 bases from J, with 8 bases between. CDR3 sequence reads: CASSLLVGTQYF. The CDR3 DNA reads as TGTGCCAGCAGCTTATTGGTCGGTACGCAGTATTTT.

This clone was seen once. This chain links TRBV5-5 with TRBJ1-2, with a possible D match to TRBD1 (6 bases). The CDR3 consists of 15 residues. The V gene lost 1 base and the J gene lost 6 bases, with 16 bases spanning the gap. CDR1 SGHKS and CDR2 YYEKEE come from the germline V gene (reference sequence). In nucleotides, the CDR3 is TGTGCCAGCAGCTTGAGCTGGGGGGCTAAGGATGGCTACACCTTC. Its translation: CASSLSWGAKDGYTF.

This clone was seen a few times. This sequence joins TRBV30 and TRBJ1-2; D is uncertain. CDR3 size: 13 residues. Germline CDR1 GTSNPN, CDR2 SVGIG (reference sequence). The germline V and J ends were trimmed by 4 bases and 8 bases, with 17 bases remaining between them. The CDR3 loop is CAWTHPLLEGYTF. CDR3 DNA: TGTGCCTGGACTCACCCACTCCTGGAGGGCTACACCTTC.

This chain connects TRBV7-2 to TRBJ1-4; D may be TRBD1 (6 bases). This CDR3 has 14 amino acids. Trimming left V 5 bases short and J 1 base short, with 8 bases between. Germline V gene sequence: CDR1 SGHTA, CDR2 FQGNSA. The CDR3 DNA reads as TGTGCCAGCAGCAACAGGGTAACTAATGAAAAACTGTTTTTT. Protein sequence: CASSNRVTNEKLFF.

The chain combines TRBV11-2 with TRBJ1-1; no clear D gene. Germline CDR1 SGHAT, CDR2 FQNNGV. Deletions cut 1 base from V and 6 bases from J, with 12 bases between. The CDR3 is made up of 14 amino acids. The CDR3 sequence: CASSLGAGMSEAFF. CDR3 sequence (DNA): TGTGCCAGCAGCTTAGGGGCCGGTATGTCTGAAGCTTTCTTT.

The V gene is TRBV4-3, the J gene TRBJ1-1; D unresolved. The CDR3 sequence is 13 residues long. Germline loops: CDR1 LGHNA, CDR2 YSLEER. With 5 bases removed from V and 2 bases from J, the gap between germline ends came to 9 bases. The CDR3 region has the DNA TGCGCCAGCAGCAACAGTGCTAACACTGAAGCTTTCTTT. Translation: CASSNSANTEAFF.

This chain links TRBV7-2 with TRBJ1-1; tentative D call: TRBD1 (5 bases). From germline, CDR1 is SGHTA and CDR2 FQGNSA. This CDR3 is built from 14 residues. V was shortened by 4 bases and J by 4 bases, with 13 bases between the two germline ends. The chain's CDR3 is CASSSHARVTEAFF. The CDR3 DNA reads TGTGCCAGCAGCTCTCATGCCAGGGTCACTGAAGCTTTCTTT.

V usage is TRBV10-1 and J usage is TRBJ2-5, with D possibly matching TRBD2 (5 bases). Germline values: CDR1 WNHNN, CDR2 SYGVQD (reference sequence). This CDR3 is built from 15 residues. V dropped 0 bases and J dropped 5 bases, with 13 bases sitting between them. CDR3 sequence: CASSESGGGGETQYF. The DNA for the CDR3 is TGCGCCAGCAGTGAGTCCGGAGGCGGTGGCGAGACCCAGTACTTC.

The chain links TRBV30 to TRBJ2-7; D possibly corresponds to TRBD2 (6 bases). The CDR3 spans 11 residues. The germline V gene encodes CDR1 GTSNPN and CDR2 SVGIG (reference sequence). With 0 bases removed from V and 6 bases from J, the gap between germline ends came to 6 bases. The CDR3 protein is CAWSVGGEQYF. CDR3 nucleotides: TGTGCCTGGAGTGTCGGGGGCGAGCAGTACTTC.

CDR3 in DNA: TGTGCCAGCAGCTCGACCGGGACAGTTGGGTGGGAGACCCAGTACTTC. Its translation: CASSSTGTVGWETQYF. The chain employs TRBV13 and TRBJ2-5, with 7 bases fitting TRBD1. The CDR3 sequence is 16 residues long. Trimming took 4 bases from V and 5 from J; bases not matched to a gene: 13. The germline V gene encodes CDR1 PRHDT and CDR2 FYEKMQ (reference sequence).

CDR3 DNA: TGCGCCAGCAGTCTGGGACAGGCCCTGAACACTGAAGCTTTCTTT. It translates to CASSLGQALNTEAFF. The rearrangement uses TRBV5-1 and TRBJ1-1; 8 bases are shared with TRBD1. J gave up 0 bases and V 5 bases, and 6 bases lay outside the gene matches. The germline V gene encodes CDR1 SGHRS and CDR2 YFSETQ. The CDR3 is 15 residues long. The full variable domain, with the rest looked up from reference TRBV5-1 and TRBJ1-1, is KAGVTQTPRYLIKTRGQQVTLSCSPISGHRSVSWYQQTPGQGLQFLFEYFSETQRNKGNFPGRFSGRQFSNSRSEMNVSTLELGDSALYLCASSLGQALNTEAFFGQGTRLTVV.

V and J are TRBV29-1 and TRBJ1-2; 8 bases line up with TRBD1. The junction had 11 bases not matched to a gene; V was cut back by 6 bases and J by 8 bases. Germline CDR1 and CDR2: SQVTM and ANQGSEA. The CDR3 runs to 13 residues. The CDR3 reads CSVDGQGLSGYTF. The CDR3 DNA sequence: TGCAGCGTCGATGGACAGGGTTTGAGCGGCTACACCTTC.

The rearrangement links TRBV5-1 to TRBJ2-1, with TRBD2 matching 7 bases. Unmatched junction bases numbered 3, after V lost 0 bases and J lost 3 bases. Germline loops: CDR1 SGHRS, CDR2 YFSETQ. This CDR3 contains 15 residues. Here the CDR3 reads CASSLDGRGYNEQFF. CDR3 sequence (DNA): TGCGCCAGCAGCTTGGATGGGAGGGGCTACAATGAGCAGTTCTTC.

The count of this clone is one. The chain has TRBV12-2 and TRBJ2-1. TRBV12-2 is reported as a pseudogene. The CDR3 has 20 amino acids. DNA for the CDR3: TGTGCAAGTCGCTCACCCCCCGCGGACGACTTTTTCAGCTCCTACAATGAGCAGTTCTTC. It is translated as CASRSPPADDFFSSYNEQFF.

J is TRBJ1-1 and V is TRBV7-8, with D unresolved. V was clipped by 4 bases and J by 3 bases, with 12 bases between them. CDR1 SGHVS and CDR2 FQNEAQ come from the germline V gene. CDR3 length equals 14 residues. Written as DNA, the CDR3 is TGTGCCAGCAGCTCCCTGACGACCTACACTGAAGCTTTCTTT. Translated, it gives CASSSLTTYTEAFF.

The V call is TRBV13, the J call TRBJ2-1, with D perhaps matching TRBD2 (6 bases). The germline V gene has CDR1 PRHDT and CDR2 FYEKMQ (reference sequence). Trimming pared 5 bases from V and 5 bases from J, leaving 16 bases between. This CDR3 contains 15 residues. This chain's CDR3 is CASSPSGLSHNEQFF. The DNA for the CDR3 is TGTGCCAGCAGCCCGTCGGGACTCTCACACAATGAGCAGTTCTTC.

Note on this clone: This same CDR3 is encoded by further DNA sequences in the sample. This chain connects TRBV14 to TRBJ1-1; D not resolved. The length of the CDR3 is 13 residues. V was trimmed by 3 bases and J by 1 base, leaving 6 bases between them. CDR1 is SGHDN and CDR2 is FVKESK in the germline V gene. CDR3 in amino acids: CASSQGGNTEAFF. DNA for the CDR3: TGTGCCAGCAGCCAGGGCGGGAACACTGAAGCTTTCTTT.

The chain couples TRBV7-2 to TRBJ2-3; 10 bases agree with TRBD2. There are 16 residues in the CDR3. Unmatched junction bases numbered 2, after V lost 1 base and J lost 1 base. Germline values: CDR1 SGHTA, CDR2 FQGNSA. Written as DNA, the CDR3 is TGTGCCAGCAGCTTAGTTGGGACTAGCGGCACAGATACGCAGTATTTT. This translates into CASSLVGTSGTDTQYF.

This clone has a single count. The chain couples TRBV27 to TRBJ2-7, with 7 bases that match TRBD1. J was trimmed by 3 bases and V by 4 bases; bases with no gene match: 6. CDR1 and CDR2 (germline): MNHEY, SMNVEV (reference sequence). The CDR3 sequence is 14 residues long. The chain's CDR3 is CASSSGTAYYEQYF. Written as DNA, the CDR3 is TGTGCCAGCAGTTCCGGGACAGCGTACTACGAGCAGTACTTC.

The rearrangement uses TRBV2 and TRBJ1-4; a weak D match, TRBD1 (6 bases). In germline, CDR1 is SNHLY, CDR2 FYNNEI. The length of the CDR3 is 13 residues. V was clipped by 8 bases and J by 6 bases, with 13 bases between them. The CDR3 coding sequence is TGTGCCAGCCGAGGGGGGGGAGATGAAAAACTGTTTTTT. This gives the protein CASRGGGDEKLFF.

This chain connects TRBV27 to TRBJ2-1; TRBD2 is a possible D gene (6 bases). Per germline, CDR1 MNHEY and CDR2 SMNVEV (reference sequence). V was pared by 0 bases and J by 9 bases, with 12 bases between. The CDR3 length is 14 residues. This CDR3 is CASSLSRLAPEQFF. CDR3 in DNA: TGTGCCAGCAGTTTATCCCGGCTAGCGCCTGAGCAGTTCTTC.

V and J are TRBV6-6 and TRBJ1-1, with a possible D match to TRBD1 (6 bases). V was pared by 6 bases and J by 4 bases, with 9 bases between. Germline loops: CDR1 MNHNY, CDR2 SVGAGI (reference sequence). There are 12 residues in the CDR3. In DNA, the CDR3 is TGTGCCAGCAGACCGGACAGCACTGAAGCTTTCTTT. Translated, it gives CASRPDSTEAFF.

The chain recombines TRBV7-9 with TRBJ1-6, with D hard to call. CDR1 is SEHNR and CDR2 is FQNEAQ in the germline V gene (reference sequence). The ends were cut back, 5 bases at V and 7 bases at J, with 15 bases in the middle. CDR3 size: 15 residues. CDR3 protein: CASSEGPTRNSPLHF. The CDR3 DNA reads as TGTGCCAGCAGCGAGGGCCCGACCCGAAATTCACCCCTCCACTTT.

The J gene is TRBJ1-5, the V gene TRBV3-1 (or the pseudogene TRBV3-2); D is unresolved. V was cut by 5 bases and J by 5 bases, with 13 bases left in between. CDR1 is LGHDT and CDR2 is YNNKEL in the germline V gene (reference sequence). The CDR3 loop spans 14 amino acids. CDR3 DNA: TGTGCCAGCAGCAGCGTACTTCTAGATCAGCCCCAGCATTTT. This codes for CASSSVLLDQPQHF.